This T cell receptor beta chain was retrieved from a study of neurological immune-mediated disorders. Study results and limitations: Expanded clones shared no CDR3 amino acid sequences across subjects, suggesting private repertoires in all groups.

This clonotype was counted only a few times. Its specificity is not known. It was by 5'RACE with 10-nucleotide random UMIs that the cDNA was made. Over 190 million TCR-beta sequences from 15-18 subjects came from every sequencing run. A single record per CDR3 protein comes from TCRdb applying MiXCR to the 5' RACE reads. Of roughly 70,000 distinct CDR3 sequences listed, less than 5.5% are singletons. The CDR3 is made up of 15 amino acids. Germline V CDR1 and CDR2: DFQATT, SNEGSKA (reference sequence). The junction had 10 bases not matched to a gene; V was cut back by 6 bases and J by 3 bases. The TCR comes from a woman aged 25-40 years with multiple sclerosis. The source material was PBMCs. The chain uses TRBV20-1 and TRBJ2-3, with 9 bases fitting TRBD1. The CDR3 loop reads CSAEGRDRATDTQYF. CDR3 nucleotides: TGCAGTGCCGAAGGCCGGGACAGGGCGACAGATACGCAGTATTTT.